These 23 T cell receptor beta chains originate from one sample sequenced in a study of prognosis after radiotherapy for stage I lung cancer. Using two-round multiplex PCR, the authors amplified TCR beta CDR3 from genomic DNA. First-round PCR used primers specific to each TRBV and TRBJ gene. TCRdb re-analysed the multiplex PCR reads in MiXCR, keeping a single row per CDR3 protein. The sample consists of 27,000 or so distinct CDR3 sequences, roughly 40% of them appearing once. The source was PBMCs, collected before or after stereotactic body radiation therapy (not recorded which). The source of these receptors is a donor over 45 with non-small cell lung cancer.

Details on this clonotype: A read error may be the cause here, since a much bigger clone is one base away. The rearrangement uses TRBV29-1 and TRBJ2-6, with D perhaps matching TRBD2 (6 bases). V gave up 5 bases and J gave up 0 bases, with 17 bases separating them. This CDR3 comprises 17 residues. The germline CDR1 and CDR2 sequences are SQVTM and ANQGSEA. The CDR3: CSVFFGTSISGANVLTF. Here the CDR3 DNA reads TGCAGCGTTTTTTTTGGGACTTCCATCTCTGGGGCCAACGTCCTGACTTTC.

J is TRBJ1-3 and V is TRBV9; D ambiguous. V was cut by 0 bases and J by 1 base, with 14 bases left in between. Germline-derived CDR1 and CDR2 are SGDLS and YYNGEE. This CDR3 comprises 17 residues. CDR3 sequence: CASSVAPVATSGNTIYF. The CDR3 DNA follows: TGTGCCAGCAGCGTAGCTCCCGTGGCAACTTCTGGAAACACCATATATTTT.

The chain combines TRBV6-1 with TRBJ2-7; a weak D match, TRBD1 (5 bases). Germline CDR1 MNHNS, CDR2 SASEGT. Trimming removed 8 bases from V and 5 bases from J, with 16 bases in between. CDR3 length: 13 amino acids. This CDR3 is CASGRQWVNEQYF. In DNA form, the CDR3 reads TGTGCCAGCGGCCGACAGTGGGTAAACGAGCAGTACTTC.

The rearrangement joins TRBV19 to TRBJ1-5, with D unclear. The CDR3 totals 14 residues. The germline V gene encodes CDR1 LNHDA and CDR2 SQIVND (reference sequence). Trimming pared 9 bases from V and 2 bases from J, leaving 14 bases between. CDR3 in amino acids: CASDHEGGNQPQHF. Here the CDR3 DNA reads TGTGCCAGCGACCACGAGGGAGGCAATCAGCCCCAGCATTTT.

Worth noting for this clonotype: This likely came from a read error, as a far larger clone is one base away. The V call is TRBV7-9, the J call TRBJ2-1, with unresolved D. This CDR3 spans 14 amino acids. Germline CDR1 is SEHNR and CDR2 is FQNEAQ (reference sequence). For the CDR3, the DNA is TGTACCAGCAGCCCCAGGAGCTCCTACAATGAGCAGTTCTTC. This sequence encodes CTSSPRSSYNEQFF.

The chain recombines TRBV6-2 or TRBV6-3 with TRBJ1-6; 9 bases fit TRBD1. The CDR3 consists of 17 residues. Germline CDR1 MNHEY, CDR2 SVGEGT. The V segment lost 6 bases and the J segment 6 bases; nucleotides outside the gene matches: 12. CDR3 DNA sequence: TGTGCCAGCAGCGTGAGCAGACAGGGGGTACTTAATTCACCCCTCCACTTT. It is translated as CASSVSRQGVLNSPLHF.

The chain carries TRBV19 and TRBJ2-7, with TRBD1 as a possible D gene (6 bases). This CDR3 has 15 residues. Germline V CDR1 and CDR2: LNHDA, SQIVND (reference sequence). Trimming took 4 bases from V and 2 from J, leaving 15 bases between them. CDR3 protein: CASSNGGAFPYEQYF. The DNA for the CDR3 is TGTGCCAGTAGTAATGGGGGCGCGTTCCCCTACGAGCAGTACTTC.

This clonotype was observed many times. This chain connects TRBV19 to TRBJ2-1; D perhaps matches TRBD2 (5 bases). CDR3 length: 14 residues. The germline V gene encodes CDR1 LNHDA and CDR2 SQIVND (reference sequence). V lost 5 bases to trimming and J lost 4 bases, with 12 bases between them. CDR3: CASSPDWIYNEQFF. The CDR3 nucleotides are TGTGCCAGTAGTCCGGACTGGATTTACAATGAGCAGTTCTTC.

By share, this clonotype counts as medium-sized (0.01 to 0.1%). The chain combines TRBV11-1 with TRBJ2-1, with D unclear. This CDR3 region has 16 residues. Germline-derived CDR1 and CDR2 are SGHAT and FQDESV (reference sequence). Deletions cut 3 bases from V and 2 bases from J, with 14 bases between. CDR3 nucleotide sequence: TGTGCCAGCAGCTTGACGGCTGACCCTGCCTACAATGAGCAGTTCTTC. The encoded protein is CASSLTADPAYNEQFF.

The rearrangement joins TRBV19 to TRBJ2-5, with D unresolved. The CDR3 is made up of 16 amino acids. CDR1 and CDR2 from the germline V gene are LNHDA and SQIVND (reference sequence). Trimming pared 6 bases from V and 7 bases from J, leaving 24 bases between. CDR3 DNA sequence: TGTGCCAGTAGCGGCTCCCTAGGCAATGCACCGGGGACCCAGTACTTC. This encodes CASSGSLGNAPGTQYF. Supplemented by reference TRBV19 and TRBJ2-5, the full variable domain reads DGGITQSPKYLFRKEGQNVTLSCEQNLNHDAMYWYRQDPGQGLRLIYYSQIVNDFQKGDIAEGYSVSREKKESFPLTVTSAQKNPTAFYLCASSGSLGNAPGTQYFGPGTRLLVL.

The CDR3 DNA reads TGTGCCTGGAAGCATGATAGGCCAGAGCAGTACTTC. This codes for CAWKHDRPEQYF. This chain connects TRBV30 to TRBJ2-7; D is undetermined. V lost 4 bases and J 7 bases, leaving 14 bases between the germline ends. The CDR3 contains 12 residues. Germline V gene sequence: CDR1 GTSNPN, CDR2 SVGIG (reference sequence).

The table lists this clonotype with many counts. DNA of the CDR3: TGTGCCACCGGACGGTTAAGGACTGAAGCTTTCTTT. Translated: CATGRLRTEAFF. The V and J genes are TRBV24-1 and TRBJ1-1; D unclear. Trimming shortened V by 9 bases and J by 5 bases, and 12 bases separated the two germline ends. CDR3 length equals 12 residues. The germline V gene encodes CDR1 KGHDR and CDR2 SFDVKD.

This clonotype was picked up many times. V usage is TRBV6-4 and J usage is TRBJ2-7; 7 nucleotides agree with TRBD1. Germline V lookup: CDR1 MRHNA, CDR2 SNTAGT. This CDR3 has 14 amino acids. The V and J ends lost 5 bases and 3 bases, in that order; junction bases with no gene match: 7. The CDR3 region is CASSSEDRFYEQYF. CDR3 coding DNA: TGTGCCAGCAGTTCCGAGGACAGGTTCTACGAGCAGTACTTC.

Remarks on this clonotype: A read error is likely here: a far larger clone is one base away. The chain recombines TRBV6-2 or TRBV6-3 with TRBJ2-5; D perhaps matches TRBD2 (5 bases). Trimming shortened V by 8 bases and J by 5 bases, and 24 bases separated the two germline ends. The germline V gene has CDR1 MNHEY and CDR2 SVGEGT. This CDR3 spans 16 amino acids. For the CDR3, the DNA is TGTGCCAGCGCCCTTTCCCCGGCACTAGGCGGGGAGACCCAGTACTTC. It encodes CASALSPALGGETQYF.

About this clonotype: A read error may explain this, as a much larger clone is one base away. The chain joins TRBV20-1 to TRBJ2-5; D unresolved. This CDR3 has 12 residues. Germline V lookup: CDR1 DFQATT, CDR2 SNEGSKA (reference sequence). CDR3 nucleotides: TGCAGTGCTAGTGGTCCTCAAGATACCCAGTACTTC. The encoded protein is CSASGPQDTQYF.

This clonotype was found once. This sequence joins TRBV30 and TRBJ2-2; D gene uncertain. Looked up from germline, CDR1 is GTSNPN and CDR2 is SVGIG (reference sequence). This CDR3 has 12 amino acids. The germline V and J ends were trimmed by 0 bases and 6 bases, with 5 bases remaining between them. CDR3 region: CAWSVPPGELFF. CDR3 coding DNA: TGTGCCTGGAGTGTACCGCCCGGGGAGCTGTTTTTT.

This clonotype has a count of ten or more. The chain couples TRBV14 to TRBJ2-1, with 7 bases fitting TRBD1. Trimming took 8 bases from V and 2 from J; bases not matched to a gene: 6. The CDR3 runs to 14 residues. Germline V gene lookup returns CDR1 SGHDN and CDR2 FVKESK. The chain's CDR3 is CASARQGPYNEQFF. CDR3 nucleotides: TGTGCCAGCGCCAGACAGGGACCCTACAATGAGCAGTTCTTC.

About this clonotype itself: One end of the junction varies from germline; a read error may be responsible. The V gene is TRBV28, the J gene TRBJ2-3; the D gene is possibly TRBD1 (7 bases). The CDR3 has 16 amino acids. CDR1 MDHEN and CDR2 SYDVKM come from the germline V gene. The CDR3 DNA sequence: TGTGCCAGCAGTGTATGGCGAGGAGGGGGCACTGATACGCAGTATTTT. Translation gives CASSVWRGGGTDTQYF.

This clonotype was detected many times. CDR3 DNA sequence: TGCGCCAGCAGCCCACTGGGAGGCGCTTCTGGCACAGATACGCAGTATTTT. Amino acid sequence: CASSPLGGASGTDTQYF. The V call is TRBV5-1, the J call TRBJ2-3, with a weak D call TRBD2 (6 bases). The V gene's germline CDR1 is SGHRS and CDR2 YFSETQ. CDR3 length equals 17 residues. V lost 4 bases and J 1 base, leaving 19 bases between the germline ends.

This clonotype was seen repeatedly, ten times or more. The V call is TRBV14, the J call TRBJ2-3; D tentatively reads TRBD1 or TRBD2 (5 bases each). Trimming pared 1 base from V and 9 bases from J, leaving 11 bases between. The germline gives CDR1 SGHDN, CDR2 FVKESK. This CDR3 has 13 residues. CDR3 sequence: CASSQGGPGTQYF. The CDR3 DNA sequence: TGTGCCAGCAGCCAAGGAGGGCCAGGGACGCAGTATTTT.

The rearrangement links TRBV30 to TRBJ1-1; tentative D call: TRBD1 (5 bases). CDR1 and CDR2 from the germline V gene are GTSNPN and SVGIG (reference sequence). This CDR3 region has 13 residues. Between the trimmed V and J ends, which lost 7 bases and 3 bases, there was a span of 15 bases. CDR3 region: CAFSLDSYTEAFF. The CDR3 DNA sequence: TGTGCCTTCTCCCTAGACAGTTACACTGAAGCTTTCTTT. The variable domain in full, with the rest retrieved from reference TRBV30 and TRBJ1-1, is SQTIHQWPATLVQPVGSPLSLECTVEGTSNPNLYWYRQAAGRGLQLLFYSVGIGQISSEVPQNLSASRPQDRQFILSSKKLLLSDSGFYLCAFSLDSYTEAFFGQGTRLTVV.

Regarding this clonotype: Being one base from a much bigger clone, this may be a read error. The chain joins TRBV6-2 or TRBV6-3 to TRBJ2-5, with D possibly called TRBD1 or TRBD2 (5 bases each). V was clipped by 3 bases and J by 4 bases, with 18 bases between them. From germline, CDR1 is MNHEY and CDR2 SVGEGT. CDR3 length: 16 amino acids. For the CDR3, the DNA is TGTGCCAGCAGTTATTCGACAGATCTCACTAGAGAGACCCAGTACTTC. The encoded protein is CASSYSTDLTRETQYF.

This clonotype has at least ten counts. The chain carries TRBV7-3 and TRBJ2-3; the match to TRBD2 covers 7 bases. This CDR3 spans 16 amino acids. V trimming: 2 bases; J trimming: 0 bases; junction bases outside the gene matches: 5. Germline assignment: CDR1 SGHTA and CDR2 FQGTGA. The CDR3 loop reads CASSLGASGSTDTQYF. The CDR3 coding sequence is TGTGCCAGCAGCTTAGGGGCTAGCGGTAGCACAGATACGCAGTATTTT.